This is a list of T cell receptor beta chains from one sample in a study of T-cell memory formation after mild COVID-19. TCRdb processed the 5' RACE reads anew with MiXCR; each CDR3 protein has one entry. The sample carries 340,000 or so distinct CDR3 sequences, approximately 12% recorded once. The sequenced sample was PBMCs or a T cell subset sorted from them (not recorded which). The origin of the receptors is a man younger than 35 who had mild COVID-19 (a few samples of this study predate the infection). Cell type and time point are not known. The CDR3 runs from the conserved cysteine through the conserved F or W. The D gene is left open where the match is weak. Size values are once, few and many counts, or a class for expanded clones, and some rows have none.

j_call,d_call,v_call,clone_size,cdr3_aa,cdr3_nt
TRBJ2-4,NA,TRBV27,once,CASSPDRMLYIRYF,TGTGCCAGCAGCCCCGACAGGATGTTATACATTCGGTACTTC
TRBJ2-1,NA,TRBV7-9,many,CASSLPGTARFF,TGTGCCAGCAGCTTACCGGGGACCGCGAGGTTCTTC
TRBJ1-5,NA,TRBV5-6,few,CASSLGRGSVQPQHF,TGTGCCAGCAGCTTGGGCCGGGGATCTGTGCAGCCCCAGCATTTT
TRBJ2-3,NA,TRBV6-1,NA,CASMGTTDTQYF,TGTGCCAGCATGGGCACCACAGATACGCAGTATTTT
TRBJ1-1,NA,TRBV6-5,NA,CASSYSRGAGEAFF,TGTGCCAGCAGTTACTCCCGGGGGGCTGGGGAAGCTTTCTTT
TRBJ2-5,NA,TRBV12-3/TRBV12-4,many,CASCSGLPQETQYF,TGTGCCAGCTGCTCCGGACTGCCCCAAGAGACCCAGTACTTC
TRBJ2-5,TRBD2,TRBV10-1,NA,CASSEGLVAETQYF,TGCGCCAGCAGTGAAGGACTAGTCGCAGAGACCCAGTACTTC
TRBJ1-5,NA,TRBV5-6,NA,CASSFGTGQNQPQHF,TGTGCCAGCAGCTTCGGAACAGGCCAAAATCAGCCCCAGCATTTT
TRBJ2-7,NA,TRBV12-3/TRBV12-4,few,CASSSGPAYEQYF,TGTGCCAGCAGTTCCGGCCCGGCCTACGAGCAGTACTTC
TRBJ1-2,NA,TRBV12-5,NA,CASGFGRERYGYTF,TGTGCTAGTGGTTTTGGACGCGAAAGATATGGCTACACCTTC
TRBJ2-7,TRBD1,TRBV7-2,NA,CASSGYRGYEQYF,TGTGCCAGCAGCGGATACAGGGGCTACGAGCAGTACTTC
TRBJ2-1,NA,TRBV7-6,NA,CASSPRIGGYNEQFF,TGTGCCAGCAGCCCGAGGATTGGGGGCTACAATGAGCAGTTCTTC
TRBJ2-6,NA,TRBV3-1,few,CASSQGWQFEVLTF,TGTGCCAGCAGCCAAGGGTGGCAGTTTGAGGTCCTGACTTTC
TRBJ2-5,NA,TRBV20-1,NA,CSASPGRETQYF,TGCAGTGCTAGCCCGGGAAGGGAGACCCAGTACTTC
TRBJ1-6,TRBD1,TRBV7-2,NA,CASIARGREVSPLHF,TGTGCCAGCATTGCCAGGGGGCGCGAAGTCTCACCCCTCCACTTT
TRBJ2-2,TRBD2,TRBV2,NA,CASVAGASITGELFF,TGTGCCAGCGTAGCGGGGGCCTCTATCACCGGGGAGCTGTTTTTT
TRBJ2-1,TRBD1,TRBV7-2,few,CASSSTGSGTGPLDEQFF,TGTGCCAGCAGCTCAACGGGATCCGGGACAGGGCCCCTAGATGAGCAGTTCTTC
TRBJ2-3,NA,TRBV29-1,few,CSGSVTRTDTQYF,TGCAGCGGGAGCGTTACCCGCACAGATACGCAGTATTTT
TRBJ2-5,NA,TRBV12-3/TRBV12-4,NA,CASSLDGTGKGETQYF,TGTGCCAGCAGTTTGGACGGGACGGGTAAAGGGGAGACCCAGTACTTC
TRBJ2-7,NA,TRBV11-2,NA,CASSKPGTSTYEQYF,TGTGCCAGCAGCAAACCCGGAACTTCGACCTACGAGCAGTACTTC
TRBJ1-5,NA,TRBV20-1,NA,CSARQASFNQPQHF,TGCAGTGCTAGACAAGCCAGTTTCAATCAGCCCCAGCATTTT
TRBJ2-7,TRBD1,TRBV9,NA,CASSVARDSSYEKYF,TGTGCCAGCAGCGTAGCCCGGGACAGCTCCTACGAGAAGTACTTC
TRBJ2-4,TRBD1,TRBV7-2,NA,CASSLAGTENIQYF,TGTGCCAGCAGCTTAGCCGGGACAGAAAACATTCAGTACTTC
TRBJ2-5,NA,TRBV12-3/TRBV12-4,NA,CASRLAAAGTQYF,TGTGCCAGCAGGTTGGCGGCGGCAGGGACCCAGTACTTC
TRBJ2-5,TRBD1,TRBV30,NA,CAWSVGQGETQYF,TGTGCCTGGAGCGTGGGACAGGGAGAGACCCAGTACTTC
TRBJ1-3,NA,TRBV4-2,NA,CASSQVKSSGNTIYF,TGTGCCAGCAGCCAAGTCAAGTCCTCTGGAAACACCATATATTTT
TRBJ1-1,TRBD1,TRBV4-1,NA,CASSHQGVTEAFF,TGCGCCAGCAGCCATCAGGGGGTGACTGAAGCTTTCTTT
TRBJ2-1,NA,TRBV7-6,NA,CASSWRGDEQFF,TGTGCCAGCAGCTGGAGGGGGGATGAGCAGTTCTTC
TRBJ2-3,TRBD1,TRBV6-6,many,CASSLRGSSTDTQYF,TGTGCCAGCAGTCTCAGGGGGTCAAGTACAGATACGCAGTATTTT
TRBJ1-2,TRBD1,TRBV27,NA,CASRSYRDRASGGYTF,TGTGCCAGCAGGTCCTACCGGGACAGGGCTTCCGGTGGCTACACCTTC
TRBJ1-6,NA,TRBV6-5,few,CASSYGFETSPLHF,TGTGCCAGCAGTTACGGTTTCGAGACTTCACCCCTCCACTTT
TRBJ1-5,NA,TRBV19,few,CASSIFGQPQHF,TGTGCCAGTAGTATATTTGGTCAGCCCCAGCATTTT
TRBJ1-5,NA,TRBV7-2,few,CASSLVAPGNQPQHF,TGTGCCAGCAGCTTAGTAGCGCCCGGGAATCAGCCCCAGCATTTT
TRBJ2-1,TRBD1,TRBV7-2,NA,CASSLAGDRGRNEQFF,TGTGCCAGCAGCTTAGCAGGGGACAGGGGAAGAAATGAGCAGTTCTTC
TRBJ2-5,TRBD2,TRBV6-5,NA,CASSYASGASQETQYF,TGTGCCAGCAGTTACGCTAGCGGGGCTTCCCAAGAGACCCAGTACTTC
TRBJ2-3,TRBD2,TRBV2,few,CASSREGPRVGTQYF,TGTGCCAGCAGCCGGGAGGGACCGCGCGTCGGTACGCAGTATTTT
TRBJ2-7,TRBD1,TRBV7-3,NA,CASSVQPGGLYEQYF,TGTGCCAGCAGCGTTCAACCAGGGGGCCTCTACGAGCAGTACTTC
TRBJ1-3,NA,TRBV7-6,NA,CASSPFAGGTIYF,TGTGCCAGCAGCCCCTTTGCCGGAGGCACCATATATTTT
TRBJ1-2,NA,TRBV5-6,few,CASSLPEENYGYTF,TGTGCCAGCAGCTTGCCGGAAGAAAACTATGGCTACACCTTC
TRBJ1-2,NA,TRBV27,many,CASSLIGGTLYGYTF,TGTGCCAGCAGTTTGATAGGAGGGACCCTCTATGGCTACACCTTC
TRBJ2-7,NA,TRBV6-5,once,CASKPTGTYEQYF,TGTGCCAGCAAACCGACAGGAACCTACGAGCAGTACTTC
TRBJ1-5,NA,TRBV10-2,many,CASSRQVDSNQPQHF,TGCGCCAGCAGCCGACAGGTCGATAGCAATCAGCCCCAGCATTTT
TRBJ1-2,TRBD1,TRBV7-2,NA,CASSLGGQAYGYTF,TGTGCCAGCAGCTTAGGGGGACAGGCCTATGGCTACACCTTC
TRBJ1-3,TRBD1,TRBV29-1,few,CSVEGQASGNTIYF,TGCAGCGTTGAGGGACAGGCGTCCGGAAACACCATATATTTT